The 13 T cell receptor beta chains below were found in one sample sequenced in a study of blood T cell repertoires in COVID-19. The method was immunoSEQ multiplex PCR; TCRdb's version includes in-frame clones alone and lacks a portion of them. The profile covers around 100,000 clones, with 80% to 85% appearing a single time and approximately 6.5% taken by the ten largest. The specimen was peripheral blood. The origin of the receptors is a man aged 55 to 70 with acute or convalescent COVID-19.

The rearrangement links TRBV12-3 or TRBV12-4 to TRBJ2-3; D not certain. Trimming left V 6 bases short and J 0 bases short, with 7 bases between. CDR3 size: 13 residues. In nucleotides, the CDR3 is TGTGCCAGCAGCTCCCTTAGCACAGATACGCAGTATTTT. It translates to CASSSLSTDTQYF.

CDR3 residues: CASSLHNYGREGNNEQFF. The CDR3 nucleotides are TGTGCCAGCAGTCTCCATAATTACGGCAGGGAGGGAAACAATGAGCAGTTCTTC. V is TRBV28 and J is TRBJ2-1; 7 nucleotides agree with TRBD2. Looked up from germline, CDR1 is MDHEN and CDR2 is SYDVKM. The CDR3 runs to 18 residues. The V segment lost 5 bases and the J segment 5 bases; nucleotides outside the gene matches: 18.

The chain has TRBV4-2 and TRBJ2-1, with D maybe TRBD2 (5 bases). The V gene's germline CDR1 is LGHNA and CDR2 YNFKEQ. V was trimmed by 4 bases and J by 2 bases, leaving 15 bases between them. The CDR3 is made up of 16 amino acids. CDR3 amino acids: CASSPSVDYTYNEQFF. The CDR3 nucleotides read TGTGCCAGCAGCCCGTCCGTAGACTACACCTACAATGAGCAGTTCTTC.

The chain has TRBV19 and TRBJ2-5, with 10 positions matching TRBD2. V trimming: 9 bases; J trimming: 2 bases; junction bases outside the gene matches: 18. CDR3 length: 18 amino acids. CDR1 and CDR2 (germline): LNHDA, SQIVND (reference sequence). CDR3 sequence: CARPRGFLASGRQETQYF. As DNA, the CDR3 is TGTGCCAGACCGAGGGGGTTCTTAGCTAGCGGGAGACAAGAGACCCAGTACTTC.

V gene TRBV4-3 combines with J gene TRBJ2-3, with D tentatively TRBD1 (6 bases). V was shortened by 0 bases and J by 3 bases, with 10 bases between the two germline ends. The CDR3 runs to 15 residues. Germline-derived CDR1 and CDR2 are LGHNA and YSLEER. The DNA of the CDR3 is TGCGCCAGCAGCCAAGATAAACAGGGAACAGATACGCAGTATTTT. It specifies CASSQDKQGTDTQYF.

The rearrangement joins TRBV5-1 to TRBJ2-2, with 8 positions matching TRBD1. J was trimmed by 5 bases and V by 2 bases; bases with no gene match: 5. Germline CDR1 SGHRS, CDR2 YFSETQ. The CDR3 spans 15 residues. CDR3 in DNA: TGCGCCAGCAGCTTTGGACAGGGTGGGACCGGGGAGCTGTTTTTT. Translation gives CASSFGQGGTGELFF.

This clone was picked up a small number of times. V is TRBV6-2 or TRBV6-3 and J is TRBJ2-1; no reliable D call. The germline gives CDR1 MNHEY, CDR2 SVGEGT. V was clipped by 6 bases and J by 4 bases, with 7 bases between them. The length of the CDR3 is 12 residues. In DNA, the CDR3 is TGTGCCAGCAGCGTTCTATACAATGAGCAGTTCTTC. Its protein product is CASSVLYNEQFF.

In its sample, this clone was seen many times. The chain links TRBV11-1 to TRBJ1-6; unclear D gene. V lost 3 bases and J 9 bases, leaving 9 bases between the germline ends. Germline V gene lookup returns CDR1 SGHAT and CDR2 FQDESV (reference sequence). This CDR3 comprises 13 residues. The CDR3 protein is CASSFEERSPLHF. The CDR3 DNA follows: TGTGCCAGCAGCTTTGAGGAGCGTTCACCCCTCCACTTT.

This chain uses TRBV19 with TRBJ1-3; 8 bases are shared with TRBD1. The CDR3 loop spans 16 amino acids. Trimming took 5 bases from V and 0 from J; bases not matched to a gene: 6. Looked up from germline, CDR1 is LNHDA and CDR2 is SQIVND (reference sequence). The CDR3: CASSPRTGISGNTIYF. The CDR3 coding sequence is TGTGCCAGTAGTCCAAGGACAGGGATCTCTGGAAACACCATATATTTT. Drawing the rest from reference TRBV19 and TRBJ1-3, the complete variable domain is DGGITQSPKYLFRKEGQNVTLSCEQNLNHDAMYWYRQDPGQGLRLIYYSQIVNDFQKGDIAEGYSVSREKKESFPLTVTSAQKNPTAFYLCASSPRTGISGNTIYFGEGSWLTVV.

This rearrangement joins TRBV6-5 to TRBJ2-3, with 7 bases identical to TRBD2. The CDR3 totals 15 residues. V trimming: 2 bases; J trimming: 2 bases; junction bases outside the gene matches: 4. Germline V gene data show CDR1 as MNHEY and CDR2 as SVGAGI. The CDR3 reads CASSYGRGITDTQYF. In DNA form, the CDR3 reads TGTGCCAGCAGTTACGGGCGGGGGATCACAGATACGCAGTATTTT.

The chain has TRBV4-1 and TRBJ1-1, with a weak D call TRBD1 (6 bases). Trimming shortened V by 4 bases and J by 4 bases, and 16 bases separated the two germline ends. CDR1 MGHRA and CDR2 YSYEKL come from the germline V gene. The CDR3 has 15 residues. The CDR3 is CASSRSDSETTEAFF. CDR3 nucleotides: TGCGCCAGCAGCCGCTCGGACAGTGAGACCACTGAAGCTTTCTTT.

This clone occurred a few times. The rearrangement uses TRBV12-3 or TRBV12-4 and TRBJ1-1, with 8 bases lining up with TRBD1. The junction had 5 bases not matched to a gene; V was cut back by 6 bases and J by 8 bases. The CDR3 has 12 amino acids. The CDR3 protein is CASRRDRREAFF. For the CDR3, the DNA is TGTGCCAGCAGACGGGACAGGCGGGAAGCTTTCTTT.

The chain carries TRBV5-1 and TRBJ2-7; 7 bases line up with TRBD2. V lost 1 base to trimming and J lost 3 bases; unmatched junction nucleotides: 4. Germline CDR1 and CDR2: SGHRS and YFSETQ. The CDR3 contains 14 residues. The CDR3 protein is CASSLSGGGYEQYF. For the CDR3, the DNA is TGCGCCAGCAGCTTGTCGGGGGGTGGCTACGAGCAGTACTTC.